The clone carrying this TCR beta chain was seen a few times. Its antigen is undetermined. The data stem from a study of T cells after yellow fever vaccination. Findings of the study overall: Sorted repertoires could include abundant contaminating clonotypes from bulk cells. Booster sampling recovered most clones from primary vaccination (around 96% CD4, approximately 90% CD8). It was the secondary response that reached its peak faster, day 5 versus 15, but it was weaker.

For TCR, cDNA came from 5'RACE template switching, which added a universal primer site and UMIs. MiXCR was run by TCRdb on the 5' RACE reads, yielding one entry per CDR3 protein. Of about 350,000 distinct CDR3 sequences in the sample, more than 9% are singletons; the top ten hold less than 20%. The CDR3 has 15 amino acids. Trimming at V came to 9 bases and at J to 7 bases, leaving 14 bases not matched to a gene. Germline CDR1 LNHDA, CDR2 SQIVND (reference sequence). The J gene is TRBJ1-4, the V gene TRBV19, with 7 bases fitting TRBD1. This clonotype was sampled from a man aged 18 to 35 who received the YFV17D yellow fever vaccine. The sequenced sample was PBMCs, obtained on the day of the first yellow fever vaccination. The CDR3 region is CASLPHRGGGEKLFF. The CDR3 coding sequence is TGTGCCAGCTTACCCCACAGGGGTGGGGGTGAAAAACTGTTTTTT.